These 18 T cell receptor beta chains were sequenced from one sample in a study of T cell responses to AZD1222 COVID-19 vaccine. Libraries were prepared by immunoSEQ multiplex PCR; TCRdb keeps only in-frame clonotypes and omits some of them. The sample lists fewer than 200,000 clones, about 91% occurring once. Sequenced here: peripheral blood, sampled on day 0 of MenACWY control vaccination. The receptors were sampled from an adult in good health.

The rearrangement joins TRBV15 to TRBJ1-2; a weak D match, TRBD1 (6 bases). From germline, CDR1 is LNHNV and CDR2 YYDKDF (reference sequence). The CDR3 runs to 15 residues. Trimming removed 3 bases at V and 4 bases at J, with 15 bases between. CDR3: CATSSATRGIYGYTF. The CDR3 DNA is TGTGCCACCAGCAGTGCTACCAGGGGTATCTATGGCTACACCTTC.

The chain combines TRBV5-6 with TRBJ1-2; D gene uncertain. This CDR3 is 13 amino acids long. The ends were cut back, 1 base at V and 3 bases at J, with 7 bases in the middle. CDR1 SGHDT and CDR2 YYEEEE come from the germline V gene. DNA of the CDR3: TGTGCCAGCAGCTTGTACCGATACTATGGCTACACCTTC. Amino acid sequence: CASSLYRYYGYTF.

The CDR3 is CASSLGGGSEATEAFF. The CDR3 DNA reads TGTGCCAGCAGCCTCGGGGGGGGCAGCGAGGCCACTGAAGCTTTCTTT. This sequence joins TRBV5-5 and TRBJ1-1; weak D call: TRBD1 (6 bases). Germline V lookup: CDR1 SGHKS, CDR2 YYEKEE (reference sequence). V was pared by 4 bases and J by 4 bases, with 20 bases between. CDR3 length: 16 residues.

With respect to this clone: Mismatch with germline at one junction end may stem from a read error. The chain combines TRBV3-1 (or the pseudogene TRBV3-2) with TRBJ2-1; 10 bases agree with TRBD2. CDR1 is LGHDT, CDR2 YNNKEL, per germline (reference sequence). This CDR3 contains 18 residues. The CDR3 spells CASSQLAGGSISNNEQFF. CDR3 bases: TGTGCCAGCAGCCAGTTAGCGGGAGGTTCAATCTCCAACAATGAGCAGTTCTTC.

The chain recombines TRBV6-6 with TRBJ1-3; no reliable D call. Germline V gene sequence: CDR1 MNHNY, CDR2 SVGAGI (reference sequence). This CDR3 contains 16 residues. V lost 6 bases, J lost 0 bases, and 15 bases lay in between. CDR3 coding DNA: TGTGCCAGCAGCCAATTGAGAGGGATCTCTGGAAACACCATATATTTT. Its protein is CASSQLRGISGNTIYF.

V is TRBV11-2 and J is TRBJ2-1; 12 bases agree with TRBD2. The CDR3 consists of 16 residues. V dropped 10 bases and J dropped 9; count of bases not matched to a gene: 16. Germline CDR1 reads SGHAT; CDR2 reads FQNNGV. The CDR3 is CAIQSRTSGTLGEQFF. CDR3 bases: TGTGCCATCCAGTCCCGGACTAGCGGGACCCTTGGTGAGCAGTTCTTC.

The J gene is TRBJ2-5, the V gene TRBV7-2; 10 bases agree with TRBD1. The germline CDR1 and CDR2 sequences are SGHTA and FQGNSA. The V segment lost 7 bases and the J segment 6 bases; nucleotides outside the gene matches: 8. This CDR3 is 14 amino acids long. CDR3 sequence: CASISGQGRQTQYF. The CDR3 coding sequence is TGTGCCAGCATCTCGGGACAGGGGAGGCAGACCCAGTACTTC.

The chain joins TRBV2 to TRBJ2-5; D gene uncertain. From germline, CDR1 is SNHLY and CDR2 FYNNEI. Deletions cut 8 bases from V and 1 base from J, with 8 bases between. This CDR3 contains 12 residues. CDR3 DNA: TGTGCCAGCTGGGGTGGCCAAGAGACCCAGTACTTC. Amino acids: CASWGGQETQYF.

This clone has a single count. The CDR3 region is CATSDNYRTGELFF. For the CDR3, the DNA is TGTGCCACCAGTGACAATTACCGGACCGGGGAGCTGTTTTTT. V usage is TRBV24-1 and J usage is TRBJ2-2; D unresolved. CDR1 KGHDR and CDR2 SFDVKD come from the germline V gene. This CDR3 comprises 14 residues. Trimming removed 4 bases from V and 5 bases from J, with 10 bases in between.

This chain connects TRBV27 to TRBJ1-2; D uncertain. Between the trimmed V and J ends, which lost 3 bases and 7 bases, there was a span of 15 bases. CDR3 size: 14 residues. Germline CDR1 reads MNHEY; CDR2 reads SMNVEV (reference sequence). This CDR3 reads CASSLGTPSGGYTF. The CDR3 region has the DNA TGTGCCAGCAGTTTGGGCACCCCTTCGGGTGGCTACACCTTC.

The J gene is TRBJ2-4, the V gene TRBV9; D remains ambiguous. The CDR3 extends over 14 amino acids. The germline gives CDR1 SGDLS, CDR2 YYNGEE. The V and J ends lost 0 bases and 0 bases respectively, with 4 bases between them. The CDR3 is CASSVGLAKNIQYF. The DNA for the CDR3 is TGTGCCAGCAGCGTAGGACTAGCCAAAAACATTCAGTACTTC.

CDR3 protein: CASSSHRGQETQYF. As DNA, the CDR3 is TGTGCCAGCAGCTCTCACAGGGGCCAAGAGACCCAGTACTTC. The chain has TRBV5-4 and TRBJ2-5; TRBD1 aligns across 7 bases. CDR3 length: 14 amino acids. Germline lookup yields CDR1 SGHNT and CDR2 YYREEE (reference sequence). The V segment lost 3 bases and the J segment 1 base; nucleotides outside the gene matches: 3.

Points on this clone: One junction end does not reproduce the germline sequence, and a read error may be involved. The CDR3 here is CASSVAGGNVQFF. CDR3 bases: TGTGCCAGCAGCGTAGCCGGGGGGAATGTGCAGTTCTTC. This chain links TRBV9 with TRBJ2-1; TRBD2 matches 7 bases. Germline V gene lookup returns CDR1 SGDLS and CDR2 YYNGEE. The CDR3 length is 13 residues.

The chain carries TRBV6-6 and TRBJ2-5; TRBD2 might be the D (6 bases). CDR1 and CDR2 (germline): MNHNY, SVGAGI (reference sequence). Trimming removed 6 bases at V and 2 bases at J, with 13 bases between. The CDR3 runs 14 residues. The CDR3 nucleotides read TGTGCCAGCAGCCCTGGGGGGTTTCAAGAGACCCAGTACTTC. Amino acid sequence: CASSPGGFQETQYF.

In DNA, the CDR3 is TGTGCCAGCAGCCCCCTGGCGGGGGAGCAGTTCTTC. It yields the protein CASSPLAGEQFF. The chain employs TRBV7-2 and TRBJ2-1; D is perhaps TRBD2 (6 bases). Trimming stripped 5 bases from V and 10 bases from J, with 12 bases between. This CDR3 is 12 amino acids long. Germline CDR1 and CDR2: SGHTA and FQGNSA.

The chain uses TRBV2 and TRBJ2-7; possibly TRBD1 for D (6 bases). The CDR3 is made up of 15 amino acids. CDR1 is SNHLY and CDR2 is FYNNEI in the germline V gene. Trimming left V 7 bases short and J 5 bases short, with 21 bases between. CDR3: CASTPQGLSVHEQYF. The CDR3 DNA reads TGTGCCAGCACACCACAGGGATTAAGTGTACACGAGCAGTACTTC.

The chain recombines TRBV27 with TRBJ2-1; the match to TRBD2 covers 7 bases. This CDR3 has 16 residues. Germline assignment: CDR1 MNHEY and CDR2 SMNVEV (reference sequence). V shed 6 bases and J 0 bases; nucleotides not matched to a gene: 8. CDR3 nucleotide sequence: TGTGCCAGCAGAGTAACTAGCGAAAGCTCCTACAATGAGCAGTTCTTC. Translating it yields CASRVTSESSYNEQFF.

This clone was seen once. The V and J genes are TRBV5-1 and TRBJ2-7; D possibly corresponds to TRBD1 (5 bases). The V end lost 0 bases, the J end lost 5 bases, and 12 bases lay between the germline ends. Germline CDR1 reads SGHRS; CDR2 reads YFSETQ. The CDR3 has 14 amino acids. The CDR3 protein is CASSLGQGGHEQYF. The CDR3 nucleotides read TGCGCCAGCAGCTTGGGGCAGGGTGGCCACGAGCAGTACTTC.